This TCR beta chain was sequenced in a study of early T cells in non-severe SARS-CoV-2 infection. The study's findings and limits: In VDJdb matching, anti-spike CD8 responses were favored while private and CD4 specificities went missing.

V lost 5 bases and J 8 bases, leaving 16 bases between the germline ends. CDR3 length: 14 residues. Germline CDR1 reads DFQATT; CDR2 reads SNEGSKA (reference sequence). The TCR library protocol attached unique molecular identifiers to the individual cDNA molecules. Using its own MiXCR run on the 5' RACE reads, TCRdb lists one record per CDR3 protein. This table has about 60,000 distinct CDR3 sequences, around 9% appearing once. This clonotype has only a few counts. The target antigen is unknown. This clonotype was obtained from an adult who was a healthcare worker with PCR-confirmed SARS-CoV-2 infection or an uninfected control (not recorded which). Sequencing used whole blood. The chain uses TRBV20-1 and TRBJ1-6; the D is unclear. CDR3 region: CSAPRRGRDSPLHF. CDR3 in DNA: TGCAGTGCTCCCCGGCGAGGGCGGGATTCACCCCTCCACTTT.